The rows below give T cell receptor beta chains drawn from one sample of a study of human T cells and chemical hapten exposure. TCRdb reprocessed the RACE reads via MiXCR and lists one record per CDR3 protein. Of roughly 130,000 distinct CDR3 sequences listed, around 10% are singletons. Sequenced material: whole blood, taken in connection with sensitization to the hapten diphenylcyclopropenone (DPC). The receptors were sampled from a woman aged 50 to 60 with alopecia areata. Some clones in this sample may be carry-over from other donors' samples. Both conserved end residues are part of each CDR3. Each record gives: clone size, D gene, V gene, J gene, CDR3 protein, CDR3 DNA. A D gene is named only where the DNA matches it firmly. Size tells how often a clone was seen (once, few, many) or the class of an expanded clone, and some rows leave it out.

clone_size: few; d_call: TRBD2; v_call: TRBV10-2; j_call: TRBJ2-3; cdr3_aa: CASSGSSGRTDTQYF; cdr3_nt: TGCGCCAGCAGTGGGTCTAGCGGACGCACAGATACGCAGTATTTT
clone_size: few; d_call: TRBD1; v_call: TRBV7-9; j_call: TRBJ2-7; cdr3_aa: CAIDRGYEQYF; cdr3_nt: TGTGCCATTGACAGGGGGTACGAGCAGTACTTC
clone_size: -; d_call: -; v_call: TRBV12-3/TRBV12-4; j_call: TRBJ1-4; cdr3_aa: CASSPGQAGEKLFF; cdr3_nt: TGTGCCAGCAGCCCTGGGCAAGCAGGGGAAAAACTGTTTTTT
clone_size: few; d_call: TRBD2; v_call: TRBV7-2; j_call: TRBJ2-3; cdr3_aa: CASRSPGLGTDTQYF; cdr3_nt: TGTGCCAGCAGGAGTCCGGGACTAGGCACAGATACGCAGTATTTT
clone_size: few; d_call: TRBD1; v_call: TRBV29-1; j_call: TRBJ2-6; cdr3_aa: CSVAGTVSGANVLTF; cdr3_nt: TGCAGCGTGGCCGGGACAGTCTCTGGGGCCAACGTCCTGACTTTC
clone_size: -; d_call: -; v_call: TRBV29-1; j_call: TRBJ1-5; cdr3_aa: CSVVFEGQPQHF; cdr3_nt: TGCAGCGTTGTGTTTGAGGGTCAGCCCCAGCATTTT
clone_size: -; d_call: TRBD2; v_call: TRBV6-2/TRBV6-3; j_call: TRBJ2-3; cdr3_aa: CASSTSGSNQDTQYF; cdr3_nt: TGTGCCAGCAGTACTAGCGGGAGCAATCAAGATACGCAGTATTTT
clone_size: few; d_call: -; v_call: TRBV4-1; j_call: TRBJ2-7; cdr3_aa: CASSQVIGNEQYF; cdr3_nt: TGCGCCAGCAGCCAAGTCATAGGGAACGAGCAGTACTTC
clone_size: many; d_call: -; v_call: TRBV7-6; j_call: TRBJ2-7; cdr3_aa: CASSPGESIYYEQYF; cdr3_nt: TGTGCCAGCAGCCCCGGCGAATCTATATACTACGAGCAGTACTTC
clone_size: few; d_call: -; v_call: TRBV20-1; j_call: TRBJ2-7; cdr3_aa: CSARAQGGFSHEQYF; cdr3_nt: TGCAGTGCTAGGGCACAGGGGGGGTTTAGTCACGAGCAGTACTTC
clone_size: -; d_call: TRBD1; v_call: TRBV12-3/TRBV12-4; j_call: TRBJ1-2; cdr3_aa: CASSPDRVAGYTF; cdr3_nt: TGTGCCAGCAGTCCCGACAGGGTTGCTGGCTACACCTTC
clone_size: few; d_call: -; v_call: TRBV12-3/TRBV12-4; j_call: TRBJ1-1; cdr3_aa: CASSLKENTEAFF; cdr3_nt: TGTGCCAGCAGTTTAAAAGAGAACACTGAAGCTTTCTTT
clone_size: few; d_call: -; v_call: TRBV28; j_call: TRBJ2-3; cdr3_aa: CASSFWDKETDTQYF; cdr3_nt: TGTGCCAGCAGTTTTTGGGACAAGGAGACAGATACGCAGTATTTT
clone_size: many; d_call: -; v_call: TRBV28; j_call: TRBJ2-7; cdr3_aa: CASSPREAPYEQYF; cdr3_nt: TGTGCCAGCAGTCCACGGGAAGCGCCCTACGAGCAGTACTTC
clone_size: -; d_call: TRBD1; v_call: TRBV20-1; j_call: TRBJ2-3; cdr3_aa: CSALGQDTDTQYF; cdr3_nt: TGCAGTGCCCTGGGACAGGACACAGATACGCAGTATTTT
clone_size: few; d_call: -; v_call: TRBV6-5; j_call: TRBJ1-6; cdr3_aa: CASSVTDSPLHF; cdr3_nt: TGTGCCAGCAGCGTTACGGATTCACCCCTCCACTTT
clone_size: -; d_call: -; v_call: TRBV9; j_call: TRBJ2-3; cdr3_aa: CASSVDHSGTDTQYF; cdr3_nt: TGTGCCAGCAGCGTAGATCATAGCGGCACAGATACGCAGTATTTT
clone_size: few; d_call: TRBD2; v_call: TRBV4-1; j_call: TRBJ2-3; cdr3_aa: CASSLRLAGNTDTQYF; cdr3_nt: TGCGCCAGCAGCCTGCGACTAGCGGGGAACACAGATACGCAGTATTTT
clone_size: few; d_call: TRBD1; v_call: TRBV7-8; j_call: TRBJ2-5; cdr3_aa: CASSRWTGEETQYF; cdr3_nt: TGTGCCAGCAGCCGGTGGACAGGGGAAGAGACCCAGTACTTC
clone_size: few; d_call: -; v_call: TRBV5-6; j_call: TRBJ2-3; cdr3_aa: CASSDGGTDTQYF; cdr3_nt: TGTGCCAGCAGCGATGGGGGCACAGATACGCAGTATTTT
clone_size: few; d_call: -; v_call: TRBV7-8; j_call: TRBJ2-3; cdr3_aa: CASSGQRSQTDTQYF; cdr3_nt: TGTGCCAGCAGCGGACAGCGATCCCAAACAGATACGCAGTATTTT
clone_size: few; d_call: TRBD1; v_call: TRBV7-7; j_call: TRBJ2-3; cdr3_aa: CASSAASRGDTQYF; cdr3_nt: TGTGCCAGCAGCGCGGCTAGCAGGGGGGATACGCAGTATTTT
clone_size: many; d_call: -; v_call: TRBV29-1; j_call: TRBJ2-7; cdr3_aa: CSVVGGGPYEQYF; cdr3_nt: TGCAGCGTTGTGGGGGGAGGTCCCTACGAGCAGTACTTC
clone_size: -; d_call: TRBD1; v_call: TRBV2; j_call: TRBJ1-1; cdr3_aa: CASSVIAGQGMNTEAFF; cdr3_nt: TGTGCCAGCAGTGTAATCGCGGGACAGGGCATGAACACTGAAGCTTTCTTT
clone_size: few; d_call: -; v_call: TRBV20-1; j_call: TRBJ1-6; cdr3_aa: CSVLRAGTNNSPLHF; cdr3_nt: TGCAGTGTTTTAAGGGCCGGCACTAATAATTCACCCCTCCACTTT
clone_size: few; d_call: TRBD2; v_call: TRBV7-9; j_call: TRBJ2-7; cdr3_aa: CASSSSSGGSYEQYF; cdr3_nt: TGTGCCAGCAGCTCCTCTAGCGGGGGGTCCTACGAGCAGTACTTC
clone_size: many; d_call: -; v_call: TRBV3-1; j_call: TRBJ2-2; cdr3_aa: CASSPGRGHTGELFF; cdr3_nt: TGTGCCAGCAGCCCCGGCAGGGGACACACCGGGGAGCTGTTTTTT
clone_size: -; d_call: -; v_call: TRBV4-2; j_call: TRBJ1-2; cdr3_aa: CASSPRLNYGYTF; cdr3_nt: TGTGCCAGCAGCCCGCGTTTGAACTATGGCTACACCTTC
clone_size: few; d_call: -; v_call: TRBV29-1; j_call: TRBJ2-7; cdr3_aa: CSVDSGGEQYF; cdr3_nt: TGCAGCGTTGACTCAGGAGGCGAGCAGTACTTC
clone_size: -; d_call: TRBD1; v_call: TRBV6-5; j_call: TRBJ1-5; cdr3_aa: CATHAGTDGSQPQHF; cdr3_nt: TGTGCCACCCATGCCGGGACAGATGGCAGTCAGCCCCAGCATTTT
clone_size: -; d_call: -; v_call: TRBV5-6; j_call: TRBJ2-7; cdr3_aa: CASSLTTTAYYEQYF; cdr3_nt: TGTGCCAGCAGCTTGACAACGACAGCCTACTACGAGCAGTACTTC
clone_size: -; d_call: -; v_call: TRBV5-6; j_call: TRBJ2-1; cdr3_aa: CASRDGRDSYNEQFF; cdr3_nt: TGTGCCAGCCGGGACGGGCGGGATTCATACAATGAGCAGTTCTTC
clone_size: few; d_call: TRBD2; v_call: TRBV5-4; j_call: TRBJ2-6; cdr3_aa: CASSLGLAGASGANVLTF; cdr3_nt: TGTGCCAGCAGCCTCGGACTAGCGGGCGCCTCTGGGGCCAACGTCCTGACTTTC
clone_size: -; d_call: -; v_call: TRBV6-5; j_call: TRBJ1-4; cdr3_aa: CASTTVSTNEKLFF; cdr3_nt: TGTGCCAGCACCACGGTATCCACTAATGAAAAACTGTTTTTT
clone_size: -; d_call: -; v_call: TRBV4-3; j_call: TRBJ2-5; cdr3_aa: CASSQGGRSQETQYF; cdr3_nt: TGCGCCAGCAGCCAAGGGGGCAGATCCCAAGAGACCCAGTACTTC
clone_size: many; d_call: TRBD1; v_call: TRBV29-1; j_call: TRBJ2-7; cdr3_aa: CSVEDHRGPGEQYF; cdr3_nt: TGCAGCGTTGAAGATCATAGGGGGCCAGGAGAGCAGTACTTC
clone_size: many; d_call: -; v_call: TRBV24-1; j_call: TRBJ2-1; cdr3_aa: CATSDLGGSASSYNEQFF; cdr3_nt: TGTGCCACCAGTGATTTGGGGGGCAGCGCTAGCTCCTACAATGAGCAGTTCTTC